The 13 T cell receptor beta chains listed next were all sequenced from one sample in a study of siplizumab effects on memory and regulatory T cells. Assay: immunoSEQ multiplex PCR; the TCRdb copy retains only in-frame clones and omits some. The sample contains fewer than 100,000 clones, approximately 95% of which appear only once. What was sequenced was CD8+ T cells sorted from blood. The receptors were gathered from a human donor in good health.

CDR3 bases: TGCGCCAGCAGCCAAGATCAACGGGTGAACACTGAAGCTTTCTTT. Residues: CASSQDQRVNTEAFF. The chain recombines TRBV4-1 with TRBJ1-1; D call uncertain. This CDR3 contains 15 residues. Trimming pared 0 bases from V and 0 bases from J, leaving 8 bases between. CDR1 and CDR2 from the germline V gene are MGHRA and YSYEKL.

This CDR3 reads CASSSGPSTDTQYF. The CDR3 DNA reads TGTGCCAGCAGTTCCGGGCCGAGCACAGATACGCAGTATTTT. The genes are TRBV6-5 and TRBJ2-3, with D hard to call. The CDR3 extends over 14 amino acids. Germline CDR1 reads MNHEY; CDR2 reads SVGAGI. V gave up 4 bases and J gave up 0 bases, with 8 bases separating them.

The genes are TRBV10-3 and TRBJ1-2; D remains ambiguous. In germline, CDR1 is ENHRY, CDR2 SYGVKD. CDR3 length equals 16 residues. Deletions cut 2 bases from V and 3 bases from J, with 16 bases between. The CDR3 DNA follows: TGTGCCATCAGTGAGATCGTTAAAGAGGGCTACTATGGCTACACCTTC. Amino acids: CAISEIVKEGYYGYTF.

The chain joins TRBV27 to TRBJ2-1; D is perhaps TRBD1 or TRBD2 (6 bases each). The V gene's germline CDR1 is MNHEY and CDR2 SMNVEV (reference sequence). There are 17 residues in the CDR3. With 3 bases removed from V and 1 base from J, the gap between germline ends came to 16 bases. Here the CDR3 reads CASSFLQGGLSYNEQFF. In DNA form, the CDR3 reads TGTGCCAGCAGTTTTTTACAGGGAGGACTTTCCTACAATGAGCAGTTCTTC.

The genes are TRBV4-1 and TRBJ1-3; D gene ambiguous. The germline CDR1 and CDR2 sequences are MGHRA and YSYEKL. Trimming removed 0 bases from V and 0 bases from J, with 9 bases in between. The CDR3 is made up of 16 amino acids. This CDR3 reads CASSQERENSGNTIYF. In DNA form, the CDR3 reads TGCGCCAGCAGCCAAGAAAGGGAAAACTCTGGAAACACCATATATTTT.

In the case of this clone: In the same sample, other DNA sequences code for this CDR3. The chain joins TRBV9 to TRBJ2-5; D uncertain. The CDR3 spans 14 residues. Germline lookup yields CDR1 SGDLS and CDR2 YYNGEE. With 4 bases removed from V and 5 bases from J, the gap between germline ends came to 15 bases. The CDR3 bases are TGTGCCAGCAGCTCTAGAAGTGAGAGCGAGACCCAGTACTTC. Translation: CASSSRSESETQYF.

A few counts support this clone. This chain uses TRBV29-1 with TRBJ2-1, with D possibly matching TRBD2 (5 bases). CDR3 length: 16 residues. Trimming took off 1 base at V and 2 bases at J, with 15 bases between the two ends. CDR1 and CDR2 from the germline V gene are SQVTM and ANQGSEA. CDR3 DNA sequence: TGCAGCGTTGAAGTGCTAGCTGACACCGCCTACAATGAGCAGTTCTTC. Encoded protein: CSVEVLADTAYNEQFF.

This clone was seen a single time. The sample holds other DNA sequences that translate to the same CDR3. The chain joins TRBV10-1 to TRBJ2-7; 11 positions match TRBD1. After removal of 3 bases from V and 4 bases from J, the junction contained 2 bases not matched to a gene. There are 14 residues in the CDR3. Germline lookup yields CDR1 WNHNN and CDR2 SYGVQD (reference sequence). The DNA for the CDR3 is TGCGCCAGCAGTGAAGGGACAGGGGGATACGAGCAGTACTTC. Translating it yields CASSEGTGGYEQYF.

The rearrangement links TRBV4-2 to TRBJ2-3; no clear D. This CDR3 region has 16 residues. With 0 bases removed from V and 0 bases from J, the gap between germline ends came to 10 bases. Germline values: CDR1 LGHNA, CDR2 YNFKEQ. The CDR3 sequence: CASSQEERPSTDTQYF. DNA of the CDR3: TGTGCCAGCAGCCAAGAGGAGCGACCTAGCACAGATACGCAGTATTTT.

The chain links TRBV5-1 to TRBJ2-2, with 10 positions matching TRBD2. The ends lost 5 bases at V and 3 bases at J; junction bases unmatched: 1. The CDR3 sequence is 14 residues long. From germline, CDR1 is SGHRS and CDR2 YFSETQ. CDR3 residues: CASRLAGYTGELFF. CDR3 coding DNA: TGCGCCAGCAGACTAGCGGGATACACCGGGGAGCTGTTTTTT.

This rearrangement joins TRBV7-9 to TRBJ2-3; the D is unclear. This CDR3 comprises 14 residues. Trimming took off 1 base at V and 4 bases at J, with 9 bases between the two ends. The germline CDR1 and CDR2 sequences are SEHNR and FQNEAQ (reference sequence). The CDR3: CASSLVQVADTQYF. In DNA form, the CDR3 reads TGTGCCAGCAGCTTAGTCCAAGTGGCAGATACGCAGTATTTT.

This clone appeared once. The chain uses TRBV5-1 and TRBJ2-4; D is tentatively TRBD1 or TRBD2 (5 bases each). V shed 5 bases and J shed 8 bases, with 17 bases lying between them. This CDR3 region has 14 residues. Germline CDR1 is SGHRS and CDR2 is YFSETQ. The CDR3 DNA sequence: TGCGCCAGCAGGGAGGACGGGGCTTTAGACATTCAGTACTTC. Translation: CASREDGALDIQYF.

This clone was observed a single time. This chain uses TRBV14 with TRBJ2-7, with D hard to call. Germline lookup yields CDR1 SGHDN and CDR2 FVKESK. V lost 1 base, J lost 3 bases, and 4 bases lay in between. CDR3 length: 12 amino acids. CDR3 loop: CASSQAFYEQYF. The CDR3 nucleotides read TGTGCCAGCAGCCAAGCATTCTACGAGCAGTACTTC.